This is a list of T cell receptor beta chains from one sample in a study of cytomegalovirus exposure and HLA in healthy donors. Data came from immunoSEQ multiplex PCR; TCRdb stores just in-frame clones and leaves some out. The top ten clones hold about 2.4% of a sample with 150,000 or so clones, approximately 85% of them seen once. Sequenced input: PBMCs. The source of these receptors is a woman between 18 and 29 years old in good health and CMV-seronegative. The CDR3 runs from the conserved cysteine through the conserved F or W. Fields, in order: clone size, J gene, V gene, D gene, CDR3 protein, CDR3 DNA. The D gene is left open where the match is weak. Clone size appears in some rows only: once, few, many, or a class for an expanded clone.

-,TRBJ1-1,TRBV7-2,-,CASSLGTENTEAFF,TGTGCCAGCAGCTTAGGGACAGAGAACACTGAAGCTTTCTTT
few,TRBJ1-5,TRBV7-2,-,CASSSIGGGVSNQPQHF,TGTGCCAGCAGCTCAATAGGCGGGGGGGTGTCTAATCAGCCCCAGCATTTT
-,TRBJ2-1,TRBV28,TRBD1,CASSLPQGVNEQFF,TGTGCCAGCAGTTTGCCACAGGGGGTAAATGAGCAGTTCTTC
-,TRBJ2-3,TRBV10-2,TRBD1,CASSEPDRAKDTQYF,TGCGCCAGCAGTGAGCCCGACAGGGCCAAAGATACGCAGTATTTT
-,TRBJ2-5,TRBV18,TRBD2,CASSRDQGGETQYF,TGTGCCAGCTCACGGGATCAGGGAGGGGAGACCCAGTACTTC
-,TRBJ2-7,TRBV7-2,TRBD2,CASSYLAGGPGEQYF,TGTGCCAGCAGCTACTTAGCGGGAGGGCCGGGCGAGCAGTACTTC
few,TRBJ1-2,TRBV28,-,CASSLQAFRGYTF,TGTGCCAGCAGTCTACAGGCGTTTCGGGGCTACACCTTC
-,TRBJ1-5,TRBV6-6,-,CASSYSGRNQPQHF,TGTGCCAGCAGTTACTCGGGCCGAAATCAGCCCCAGCATTTT
few,TRBJ1-4,TRBV7-3,-,CASSLTAPNEKLFF,TGTGCCAGCAGCTTGACAGCGCCAAATGAAAAACTGTTTTTT
-,TRBJ2-4,TRBV1,-,CTTPGKNIQYF,TGCACCACCCCAGGCAAAAACATTCAGTACTTC
-,TRBJ1-5,TRBV7-9,TRBD1,CASSPGQGRAQPQHF,TGTGCCAGCAGCCCGGGACAGGGAAGGGCTCAGCCCCAGCATTTT
-,TRBJ2-3,TRBV5-1,TRBD1,CASSNGQGAADTQYF,TGCGCCAGCAGCAACGGACAGGGGGCCGCAGATACGCAGTATTTT
-,TRBJ2-6,TRBV7-3,TRBD2,CASSPSSGSGANVLTF,TGTGCCAGCAGCCCCTCTAGCGGCTCTGGGGCCAACGTCCTGACTTTC
-,TRBJ2-3,TRBV27,TRBD2,CASNTLAGVEDTQYF,TGTGCCAGCAACACACTAGCGGGGGTGGAAGATACGCAGTATTTT
-,TRBJ1-1,TRBV14,TRBD1,CASSQDLGQMNTEAFF,TGTGCCAGCAGCCAAGATCTGGGACAGATGAACACTGAAGCTTTCTTT
-,TRBJ2-7,TRBV28,-,CASHCARMDREGHYEQYF,TGTGCCAGCCACTGCGCCCGAATGGACAGGGAGGGGCACTACGAGCAGTACTTC
-,TRBJ1-1,TRBV6-5,TRBD1,CASSRDRLMNTEAFF,TGTGCCAGCAGCCGGGACAGGCTAATGAACACTGAAGCTTTCTTT
-,TRBJ2-7,TRBV5-4,-,CASSPSLSLYEQYF,TGTGCCAGCAGCCCGAGTCTGTCCCTCTACGAGCAGTACTTC
-,TRBJ2-7,TRBV28,TRBD2,CASSSPGLARQQYF,TGTGCCAGCAGCTCCCCGGGACTAGCGAGACAGCAGTACTTC
-,TRBJ2-2,TRBV29-1,TRBD1,CSAERLTGWNTGELFF,TGCAGCGCCGAGAGGCTGACAGGGTGGAACACCGGGGAGCTGTTTTTT
-,TRBJ1-5,TRBV28,TRBD1,CASSLADRPNQPQHF,TGTGCCAGCAGTTTAGCGGACAGGCCAAATCAGCCCCAGCATTTT
once,TRBJ2-1,TRBV5-1,-,CASSLGSRVNEQFF,TGCGCCAGCAGCCTTGGTAGCAGGGTCAATGAGCAGTTCTTC
-,TRBJ1-4,TRBV7-9,-,CASSGRRGTEKLFF,TGTGCCAGCAGCGGGAGGCGGGGGACAGAAAAACTGTTTTTT
-,TRBJ2-7,TRBV11-2,-,CASSRGFEPGTYEQYF,TGTGCCAGCAGCCGGGGGTTCGAACCAGGCACCTACGAGCAGTACTTC
-,TRBJ1-5,TRBV28,-,CASSLYGGQPQHF,TGTGCCAGCAGTTTATACGGGGGTCAGCCCCAGCATTTT
-,TRBJ1-2,TRBV6-5,-,CASSYSMGADGYTF,TGTGCCAGCAGTTACTCGATGGGGGCGGATGGCTACACCTTC
-,TRBJ2-1,TRBV7-8,-,CASSLVAGVNEQFF,TGTGCCAGCAGCTTAGTGGCAGGGGTGAATGAGCAGTTCTTC
-,TRBJ2-3,TRBV5-6,TRBD2,CASTGGTSGGVTDTQYF,TGTGCCAGCACCGGGGGGACTAGCGGGGGAGTCACAGATACGCAGTATTTT
-,TRBJ2-1,TRBV5-1,TRBD1,CASSRPETGAFNEQFF,TGCGCCAGCAGCCGCCCTGAGACAGGGGCTTTTAATGAGCAGTTCTTC
-,TRBJ1-4,TRBV4-3,-,CASSPRDNPTLWKLFF,TGCGCCAGCAGCCCCCGGGACAACCCAACCCTGTGGAAACTGTTTTTT
-,TRBJ2-1,TRBV28,-,CASSFLGDNEQFF,TGTGCCAGCAGTTTCCTTGGAGACAATGAGCAGTTCTTC
-,TRBJ2-7,TRBV6-6,TRBD1,CASNLNRGGEQYF,TGTGCCAGCAACCTTAACAGGGGCGGCGAGCAGTACTTC
-,TRBJ1-5,TRBV30,TRBD1,CAWSVQGVQPQHF,TGTGCCTGGAGTGTTCAGGGGGTTCAGCCCCAGCATTTT
-,TRBJ2-7,TRBV11-2,-,CASSLNGGGYEQYF,TGTGCCAGCAGCTTAAATGGGGGCGGGTACGAGCAGTACTTC
-,TRBJ2-6,TRBV2,-,CASSRTASSGANVLTF,TGTGCCAGCAGTCGGACAGCGAGCTCTGGGGCCAACGTCCTGACTTTC
-,TRBJ1-5,TRBV4-2,-,CASTRGIGGSNQPQHF,TGTGCCAGCACGAGGGGGATCGGCGGTAGCAATCAGCCCCAGCATTTT
-,TRBJ2-3,TRBV4-2,TRBD2,CASSQRLAAGTDTQYF,TGTGCCAGCAGCCAGCGGCTAGCGGCCGGCACAGATACGCAGTATTTT
-,TRBJ2-4,TRBV29-1,-,CSVEAGLAKNIQYF,TGCAGCGTTGAAGCCGGACTAGCCAAAAACATTCAGTACTTC
-,TRBJ2-1,TRBV28,-,CASSLLRQANNEQFF,TGTGCCAGCAGTTTACTGAGACAGGCAAACAATGAGCAGTTCTTC
-,TRBJ1-5,TRBV19,-,CASSTQDISQPQHF,TGTGCCAGTAGTACTCAGGATATTAGTCAGCCCCAGCATTTT
-,TRBJ2-1,TRBV2,TRBD2,CASRLAGYNEQFF,TGTGCCAGCAGGCTAGCGGGGTACAATGAGCAGTTCTTC
-,TRBJ2-5,TRBV28,-,CASWQGGIEETQYF,TGTGCCAGCTGGCAGGGGGGAATAGAAGAGACCCAGTACTTC
-,TRBJ1-4,TRBV6-6,TRBD1,CASRPTGSDNEKLFF,TGTGCCAGCAGGCCGACAGGGTCGGATAATGAAAAACTGTTTTTT
-,TRBJ1-4,TRBV28,TRBD1,CASSYQQGMIKKLFF,TGTGCCAGCAGTTACCAACAGGGGATGATAAAAAAACTGTTTTTT
-,TRBJ1-1,TRBV27,-,CASSLWSGGNTEAFF,TGTGCCAGCAGTTTATGGTCGGGAGGTAACACTGAAGCTTTCTTT
few,TRBJ1-5,TRBV6-1,-,CASSEEVSGNQPQHF,TGTGCCAGCAGTGAAGAGGTTTCGGGGAATCAGCCCCAGCATTTT
once,TRBJ2-7,TRBV7-8,-,CASSLGPGDKYEQYF,TGTGCCAGCAGCTTAGGTCCGGGAGACAAGTACGAGCAGTACTTC